Sequencing of this TCR beta chain was carried out in a study of T cell repertoires in cytomegalovirus infection. Study-level background: Used in the study were CMV epitopes, some recently identified and HLA-C-restricted, others well-studied and HLA-B-restricted. The study, taken as a whole, reports: Cumulative frequency of public TCR beta families picked out carriers of CMV plus the relevant HLA. There were HLA-C-restricted CMV-specific TCR beta clonotypes dominating the ex vivo response.

On this clonotype itself: What it binds is not known.

Germline CDR1 reads SGHTA; CDR2 reads FQGNSA. V was pared by 3 bases and J by 0 bases, with 11 bases between. This CDR3 region has 16 residues. Each CDR3 protein is one row after TCRdb ran MiXCR on the reads. The sample lists 70,000 to 85,000 distinct CDR3 sequences, roughly 37% seen once, with 85% to 95% in the top ten. The rearrangement joins TRBV7-2 to TRBJ2-2, with a tentative D call TRBD1 (5 bases). This sequence originates from a human donor in good health (CMV status not recorded). Some clones in this sample may be carry-over from other donors' samples. The material sequenced was CD8+ T cells from cultured PBMCs, taken from culture after CMV antigen stimulation. The CDR3 is CASSFPPGSNTGELFF. The CDR3 DNA is TGTGCCAGCAGCTTTCCCCCAGGGTCGAACACCGGGGAGCTGTTTTTT.